This paragraph covers one T cell receptor (beta chain) sequence. Its antigen is currently unknown. The data derive from a study of T cells expressing NK-cell markers. General study results and limits: Four of the donors also had these clonotypes leading their CD3+CD56-NKG2C+ fraction.

The authors made TCR beta cDNA libraries by 5'RACE template switching. This switching added a universal primer site and UMIs. Reprocessing the 5' RACE reads, TCRdb reports a single entry for every CDR3 protein and omits DNA. Its table lists about 400,000 distinct CDR3 sequences. Germline lookup yields CDR1 DFQATT and CDR2 SNEGSKA (reference sequence). The CDR3 runs to 14 residues. The material sequenced was blood T cells: a sorted CD56 or NKG2C T cell subset, CD4+ or CD8+ T cells, or bulk PBMC T cells (not recorded which). This TCR was recovered from a woman aged 45-60 years in good health. This sequence joins TRBV20-1 and TRBJ1-5. This CDR3 is CSAVQSNSNQPQHF.